These 18 T cell receptor beta chains share one sample of origin, sequenced in a study of PD-L1 blockade in urothelial cancer. Here immunoSEQ multiplex PCR was the method, and the copy in TCRdb shows in-frame clones only, minus some. The profile covers 50,000 or so clones, with approximately 84% appearing a single time and around 16% taken by the ten largest. Sequenced here: PBMCs, sampled around atezolizumab (anti-PD-L1) treatment. The receptors originated from a man between 60 and 70 years old with urothelial cancer.

The chain recombines TRBV28 with TRBJ2-7; 8 nucleotides agree with TRBD2. Looked up from germline, CDR1 is MDHEN and CDR2 is SYDVKM. There are 15 residues in the CDR3. Trimming took 7 bases from V and 3 from J; bases not matched to a gene: 11. CDR3 nucleotide sequence: TGTGCCAGCACCACGGGAGGGGGTAGGGTCTACGAGCAGTACTTC. Translation: CASTTGGGRVYEQYF.

The chain joins TRBV30 to TRBJ2-1, with D possibly matching TRBD1 (6 bases). Germline loops: CDR1 GTSNPN, CDR2 SVGIG (reference sequence). Trimming cost V 0 bases and J 4 bases, with 13 bases left between them. CDR3 length: 15 residues. This CDR3 is CAWSVYLGQYNEQFF. The CDR3 region has the DNA TGTGCCTGGAGTGTATACCTAGGACAGTACAATGAGCAGTTCTTC.

The J gene is TRBJ1-4, the V gene TRBV30; TRBD1 might be the D (5 bases). Per the germline V gene, CDR1 is GTSNPN and CDR2 is SVGIG (reference sequence). Trimming took 2 bases from V and 5 from J, leaving 9 bases between them. CDR3 length: 13 amino acids. The CDR3 protein is CAWSTGVNEKLFF. The CDR3 nucleotides are TGTGCCTGGAGTACGGGGGTGAATGAAAAACTGTTTTTT.

The chain uses TRBV7-6 and TRBJ2-3; 7 bases are a match to TRBD2. The CDR3 has 15 residues. Germline CDR1 is SGHVS and CDR2 is FNYEAQ. Germline trimming cut 3 bases from V and 0 bases from J; bases unmatched to any gene: 3. CDR3 DNA: TGTGCCAGCAGCTTTAGCGGGTTCAGCACAGATACGCAGTATTTT. Its protein is CASSFSGFSTDTQYF.

This rearrangement joins TRBV5-6 to TRBJ2-7; 9 nucleotides line up with TRBD2. Trimming removed 2 bases from V and 0 bases from J; junction bases left unmatched: 9. CDR3 length equals 17 residues. Germline V gives CDR1 SGHDT, CDR2 YYEEEE. The CDR3, as DNA: TGTGCCAGCAGCTTTCTGTCCAGCGGGAGGACCTCCTACGAGCAGTACTTC. It codes for CASSFLSSGRTSYEQYF.

The chain joins TRBV7-8 to TRBJ1-3; D unclear. Germline V gene data show CDR1 as SGHVS and CDR2 as FQNEAQ. V was trimmed by 5 bases and J by 0 bases, leaving 14 bases between them. The CDR3 is 16 residues long. The chain's CDR3 is CASSNKRVLSGNTIYF. DNA of the CDR3: TGTGCCAGCAGCAATAAACGAGTGCTCTCTGGAAACACCATATATTTT.

The chain joins TRBV12-5 to TRBJ1-5, with TRBD1 identical over 8 bases. Germline values: CDR1 LGHNT, CDR2 FRNRAP. CDR3 length equals 15 residues. Trimming removed 4 bases from V and 4 bases from J; junction bases left unmatched: 6. The CDR3 DNA sequence: TGTGCTAGTGGTTCGTCACAGGGGGTAAATCAGCCCCAGCATTTT. As protein: CASGSSQGVNQPQHF.

The V gene is TRBV5-6, the J gene TRBJ2-5; TRBD2 might be the D (5 bases). The germline V and J ends were trimmed by 2 bases and 10 bases, with 27 bases remaining between them. The V gene's germline CDR1 is SGHDT and CDR2 YYEEEE. The CDR3 is 17 residues long. The CDR3 sequence: CASSFVGRETARVHQYF. CDR3 nucleotide sequence: TGTGCCAGCAGCTTTGTAGGGAGAGAGACCGCCCGCGTCCACCAGTACTTC.

On this clone: Mismatch with germline at one junction end may stem from a read error. J is TRBJ2-1 and V is TRBV7-7; 10 bases fit TRBD2. The CDR3 has 14 amino acids. The V gene's germline CDR1 is SSHAT and CDR2 FNYEAQ (reference sequence). The CDR3 loop is CASSLSSGGGEQFF. CDR3 DNA: TGTGCTAGCAGCTTATCTAGCGGGGGTGGGGAGCAGTTCTTC.

CDR3 in amino acids: CASRQGWEETQYF. CDR3 DNA sequence: TGTGCCAGCAGGCAGGGGTGGGAAGAGACCCAGTACTTC. The rearrangement joins TRBV2 to TRBJ2-5; a weak D match, TRBD1 (6 bases). The CDR3 runs to 13 residues. The V gene's germline CDR1 is SNHLY and CDR2 FYNNEI. Trimming removed 6 bases at V and 3 bases at J, with 11 bases between.

The V and J genes are TRBV7-9 and TRBJ2-7, with D maybe TRBD1 (6 bases). The V end lost 0 bases, the J end lost 4 bases, and 16 bases lay between the germline ends. The CDR3 spans 16 residues. Germline lookup yields CDR1 SEHNR and CDR2 FQNEAQ (reference sequence). The CDR3 protein is CASSLAVGLDRYEQYF. The CDR3 DNA reads as TGTGCCAGCAGCTTAGCCGTGGGCCTCGACAGGTACGAGCAGTACTTC.

The chain carries TRBV9 and TRBJ2-1; D may be TRBD2 (6 bases). Germline CDR1 is SGDLS and CDR2 is YYNGEE. There are 15 residues in the CDR3. Trimming removed 0 bases at V and 9 bases at J, with 16 bases between. The CDR3 DNA reads TGTGCCAGCAGCGTAGAGACTACCGGGGGAGGTGAGCAGTTCTTC. Translation: CASSVETTGGGEQFF.

This chain links TRBV9 with TRBJ2-7; D may be TRBD2 (6 bases). Germline loops: CDR1 SGDLS, CDR2 YYNGEE. The ends were cut back, 0 bases at V and 1 base at J, with 11 bases in the middle. The CDR3 spans 15 residues. CDR3 amino acids: CASSVDWRGSYEQYF. CDR3 bases: TGTGCCAGCAGCGTAGACTGGCGGGGATCCTACGAGCAGTACTTC.

This clone was seen more than once but under ten times. The genes are TRBV6-1 and TRBJ1-2; perhaps TRBD1 as D (5 bases). CDR1 and CDR2 (germline): MNHNS, SASEGT. V dropped 4 bases and J dropped 4 bases, with 13 bases sitting between them. This CDR3 is built from 14 residues. The CDR3 spells CASSVRVVTYGYTF. The DNA for the CDR3 is TGTGCCAGCAGTGTCAGGGTGGTTACCTATGGCTACACCTTC.

The V call is TRBV18, the J call TRBJ2-7; D may be TRBD2 (5 bases). V shed 4 bases and J shed 3 bases, with 10 bases lying between them. The length of the CDR3 is 13 residues. CDR1 is KGHSH and CDR2 is LQKENI in the germline V gene. CDR3 amino acids: CASSQGEGYEQYF. The CDR3 DNA is TGTGCCAGCTCACAAGGTGAGGGCTACGAGCAGTACTTC.

The chain employs TRBV27 and TRBJ1-2; D possibly corresponds to TRBD1 (6 bases). This CDR3 spans 15 amino acids. V was shortened by 5 bases and J by 6 bases, with 19 bases between the two germline ends. CDR1 and CDR2 (germline): MNHEY, SMNVEV (reference sequence). The CDR3 loop reads CASSPRDTHANGYTF. The CDR3, as DNA: TGTGCCAGCAGTCCCCGGGACACCCATGCGAATGGCTACACCTTC.

The genes are TRBV19 and TRBJ2-1; the D gene is possibly TRBD2 (6 bases). V was pared by 3 bases and J by 15 bases, with 12 bases between. This CDR3 contains 11 residues. CDR1 is LNHDA, CDR2 SQIVND, per germline (reference sequence). This chain's CDR3 is CASSIGGPRFF. The CDR3 nucleotides read TGTGCCAGTAGTATCGGGGGTCCTCGGTTCTTC.

The V and J genes are TRBV6-6 and TRBJ1-2; 7 bases are shared with TRBD1. The CDR3 consists of 13 residues. Per germline, CDR1 MNHNY and CDR2 SVGAGI (reference sequence). V lost 5 bases to trimming and J lost 6 bases; unmatched junction nucleotides: 6. This CDR3 is CASSIDRDNGYTF. CDR3 in DNA: TGTGCCAGCAGTATCGACAGGGATAATGGCTACACCTTC.